The 10 T cell receptor beta chains below come from one sample, sequenced in a study of post-analysis software for immune sequencing data. Study observations and caveats: Four or five TRBV segments occurring more often in patients than controls included TRBV5-6, TRBV5-1 and TRBV20-1.

The library was made from cDNA and included unique molecular identifiers. MiXCR was run by TCRdb on the PCR reads, yielding one entry per CDR3 protein. The top ten clones hold about 10% of a sample with hundreds of thousands of distinct CDR3 sequences, approximately 60% of them seen once. Their antigen targets remain unknown. The sample consisted of blood. The receptors derive from a girl aged 2 to 10 with multiple sclerosis.

This clonotype was observed a handful of times. The chain's CDR3 is CASRAGQGITYEQYF. Written as DNA, the CDR3 is TGTGCCAGCAGGGCGGGACAGGGGATAACCTACGAGCAGTACTTC. The V call is TRBV6-1, the J call TRBJ2-7, with 10 bases fitting TRBD1. With 6 bases clipped from V and 2 bases from J, the junction kept 7 bases outside the gene matches. The CDR3 contains 15 residues. Germline-derived CDR1 and CDR2 are MNHNS and SASEGT.

Only one count was recorded for this clonotype. The rearrangement links TRBV4-1 to TRBJ2-3; D is perhaps TRBD1 or TRBD2 (5 bases each). Germline CDR1 and CDR2: MGHRA and YSYEKL. The CDR3 runs to 19 residues. Trimming left V 0 bases short and J 7 bases short, with 26 bases between. This CDR3 reads CASSQDGGLTGDSMYTQYF. The CDR3 coding sequence is TGCGCCAGCAGCCAAGATGGGGGTTTAACAGGAGACTCCATGTATACGCAGTATTTT.

The genes are TRBV6-6 and TRBJ1-6, with D perhaps matching TRBD1 (6 bases). The CDR3 is 14 residues long. V shed 7 bases and J shed 6 bases, with 13 bases lying between them. Germline CDR1 reads MNHNY; CDR2 reads SVGAGI (reference sequence). CDR3 region: CASIQGRVNSPLHF. For the CDR3, the DNA is TGTGCCAGCATTCAGGGGCGGGTTAATTCACCCCTCCACTTT.

The V gene is TRBV9, the J gene TRBJ2-1; a weak D match, TRBD2 (5 bases). CDR3 length: 12 amino acids. V was shortened by 5 bases and J by 10 bases, with 13 bases between the two germline ends. Germline V gene data show CDR1 as SGDLS and CDR2 as YYNGEE. The chain's CDR3 is CASRADGKEQFF. In nucleotides, the CDR3 is TGTGCCAGCAGAGCCGACGGGAAGGAGCAGTTCTTC.

V is TRBV29-1 and J is TRBJ2-4; D possibly corresponds to TRBD1 (5 bases). The CDR3 has 13 residues. The V end lost 5 bases, the J end lost 0 bases, and 8 bases lay between the germline ends. In germline, CDR1 is SQVTM, CDR2 ANQGSEA. The CDR3 region has the DNA TGCAGCGTTCTGGGGCTAGCCAAAAACATTCAGTACTTC. It is translated as CSVLGLAKNIQYF.

The J gene is TRBJ2-5, the V gene TRBV4-3, with D perhaps matching TRBD2 (5 bases). V lost 0 bases, J lost 0 bases, and 8 bases lay in between. Germline CDR1 LGHNA, CDR2 YSLEER. The CDR3 extends over 15 amino acids. In DNA form, the CDR3 reads TGCGCCAGCAGCCAAGATATCGGGAACCAAGAGACCCAGTACTTC. It translates to CASSQDIGNQETQYF.

The chain couples TRBV7-2 to TRBJ2-1; D gene unclear. V lost 3 bases and J lost 0, with 12 bases in between. Germline V gene data show CDR1 as SGHTA and CDR2 as FQGNSA. The CDR3 contains 16 residues. CDR3 in DNA: TGTGCCAGCAGCTTCCGAGAACCCAGCTCCTACAATGAGCAGTTCTTC. It encodes CASSFREPSSYNEQFF.

This clonotype was observed a few times. This chain connects TRBV10-2 to TRBJ1-2; D not resolved. This CDR3 region has 11 residues. The V gene lost 10 bases and the J gene lost 3 bases, with 9 bases spanning the gap. Germline lookup yields CDR1 WSHSY and CDR2 SAAADI. CDR3 loop: CATRTDYGYTF. DNA for the CDR3: TGCGCCACCCGGACTGACTATGGCTACACCTTC.

The V gene is TRBV20-1, the J gene TRBJ2-6, with D possibly being TRBD2 (5 bases). The germline V gene encodes CDR1 DFQATT and CDR2 SNEGSKA (reference sequence). V was clipped by 6 bases and J by 0 bases, with 12 bases between them. This CDR3 contains 15 residues. The CDR3 DNA reads as TGCAGTGCCCCCGGGATGGACTCTGGGGCCAACGTCCTGACTTTC. Translated, it gives CSAPGMDSGANVLTF.

The table lists this clonotype with a few counts. The J gene is TRBJ2-4, the V gene TRBV5-1; D call uncertain. Trimming left V 4 bases short and J 1 base short, with 12 bases between. CDR3 size: 15 residues. Germline V gene lookup returns CDR1 SGHRS and CDR2 YFSETQ. CDR3 in DNA: TGCGCCAGCAGCCCACTCAGAGGCGCCAAAAACATTCAGTACTTC. Translated: CASSPLRGAKNIQYF.